The entry that follows covers one T cell receptor beta chain sequence. The sample comes from a study of T cell changes during pregnancy in multiple sclerosis. The CDR3 totals 18 residues. Germline CDR1 reads LGHNA; CDR2 reads YNFKEQ. Germline trimming cut 0 bases from V and 2 bases from J; bases unmatched to any gene: 6. This table comes from immunoSEQ multiplex PCR, and its TCRdb copy is limited to in-frame clones, with some not included. This table has 65,000 to 85,000 clones, about nine tenths appearing once. J is TRBJ2-7 and V is TRBV4-2, with 14 bases aligning to TRBD2. The receptor was isolated from a female donor with multiple sclerosis, enrolled in a pregnancy study. Sequenced material: peripheral blood, taken in the third trimester of pregnancy. The CDR3 sequence: CASSQDMGTSGGTYEQYF. The CDR3 DNA sequence: TGTGCCAGCAGCCAAGACATGGGGACTAGCGGGGGTACCTACGAGCAGTACTTC.